This TCR beta chain was identified in a study of blood T cells in healthy people across ages. This clonotype was observed a few times. Its target is not known. A sample-barcoded 5' primer and a J-beta primer mix were used in a second PCR of about 7 to 12 cycles. Each CDR3 protein gets one entry after TCRdb re-called the 5' RACE reads with MiXCR. The table records 780,000 or so distinct CDR3 sequences, 53% of them present only once. Findings and caveats of the study: Long-lived and aged donors differed, with more naive CD4+ cells and higher diversity in the long-lived. Unknown donor CMV status possibly confounded expanded clonotype changes.

This CDR3 comprises 14 residues. Per the germline V gene, CDR1 is LNHNV and CDR2 is YYDKDF (reference sequence). Trimming removed 5 bases from V and 7 bases from J, with 15 bases in between. Every participating donor contributed 9.5 to 10 milliliters of peripheral blood through a draw. Sequences were obtained from blood. This rearrangement joins TRBV15 to TRBJ2-1, with D maybe TRBD2 (6 bases). The sequence derives from a man at least 80 years old in good health. DNA for the CDR3: TGTGCCACCAGCCGGGACTTCGTGACGAATGAGCAGTTCTTC. The encoded protein is CATSRDFVTNEQFF.